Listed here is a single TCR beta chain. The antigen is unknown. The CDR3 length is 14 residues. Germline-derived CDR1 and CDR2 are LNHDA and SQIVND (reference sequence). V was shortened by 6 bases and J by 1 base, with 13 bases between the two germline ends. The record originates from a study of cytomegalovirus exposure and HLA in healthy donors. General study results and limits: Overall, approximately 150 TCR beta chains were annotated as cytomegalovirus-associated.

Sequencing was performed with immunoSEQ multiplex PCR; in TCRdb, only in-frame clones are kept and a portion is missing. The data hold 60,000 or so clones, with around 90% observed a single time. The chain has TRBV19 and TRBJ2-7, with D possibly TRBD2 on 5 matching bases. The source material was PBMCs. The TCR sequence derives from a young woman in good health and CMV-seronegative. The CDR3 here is CASSPDSGSYEQYF. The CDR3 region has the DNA TGTGCCAGTAGCCCTGACTCGGGGTCCTACGAGCAGTACTTC.